The next 15 T cell receptor beta chains were all read from a single sample in a study of T cell clonality in common variable immunodeficiency. Their antigens remain unidentified. Overall study findings and caveats: In common variable immunodeficiency, TCR beta chains reportedly carried fewer deletions and N-nucleotide insertions.

Clones were sequenced by immunoSEQ multiplex PCR, and TCRdb holds only the in-frame ones, with some missing. Singletons are absent from the sample, which has several thousand clones. The sample comprised peripheral blood mononuclear cells. The receptors stem from a human donor with common variable immunodeficiency.

This clone was counted many times. The CDR3 is cut off 3 residues early in the read; its end comes from the germline J gene. The chain links TRBV2 to TRBJ1-5; a weak D match, TRBD1 (5 bases). The CDR3 is made up of 16 amino acids. The germline V gene has CDR1 SNHLY and CDR2 FYNNEI. Trimming pared 6 bases from V and 1 base from J, leaving 16 bases between. The DNA read from the CDR3 is TGTGCCAGCAGCCCCTGGCGGACACCAAGCAATCAGCCC. Residues: CASSPWRTPSNQP. In full, the CDR3 reads CASSPWRTPSNQPQHF.

This clone was recorded many times. The DNA ends 3 residues before the CDR3 does, and the rest of the CDR3 is filled in from the germline J gene. The chain joins TRBV4-1 to TRBJ2-7; no reliable D call. The germline CDR1 and CDR2 sequences are MGHRA and YSYEKL. Trimming shortened V by 3 bases and J by 6 bases, and 21 bases separated the two germline ends. The CDR3 runs to 16 residues. The CDR3 is CASSQIRRIGFREQYF. The DNA read from the CDR3 is TGCGCCAGCAGCCAGATCCGGCGGATAGGATTTCGCGAG.

In its sample, this clone was seen many times. Coverage ceases 3 residues before the CDR3 finishes, and the germline J gene fills in the end. The gene calls are TRBV7-7 and TRBJ2-2; 9 nucleotides align to TRBD1. V dropped 6 bases and J dropped 4; count of bases not matched to a gene: 6. The CDR3 loop spans 15 amino acids. From germline, CDR1 is SSHAT and CDR2 FNYEAQ (reference sequence). CDR3 DNA (partial): TGTGCCAGCAGTTTGGACAGGGGAGTCACCGGGGAG. Protein: CASSLDRGVTGE. The full CDR3 protein is CASSLDRGVTGELFF.

This clone showed up many times. The read ends 3 residues before the CDR3 terminus; that terminus is restored from the germline J gene. The chain carries TRBV30 and TRBJ1-2; D is unclear. CDR1 and CDR2 from the germline V gene are GTSNPN and SVGIG (reference sequence). The ends were cut back, 6 bases at V and 0 bases at J, with 11 bases in the middle. This CDR3 has 13 amino acids. The CDR3 loop is CACRRGANYGYTF. Incomplete CDR3 DNA: TGTGCCTGCCGGCGGGGAGCTAACTATGGC.

This clone is termed medium-sized (0.01 to 0.1%). The read halts 3 residues ahead of the CDR3 end, with the missing end drawn from the germline J gene. This chain connects TRBV5-1 to TRBJ1-1; TRBD1 matches at 7 bases. Trimming removed 4 bases from V and 4 bases from J; junction bases left unmatched: 13. The CDR3 length is 16 residues. The germline CDR1 and CDR2 sequences are SGHRS and YFSETQ. Incomplete CDR3 DNA: TGCGCCAGCAGCGGTATTACCGGGACAGCCCTCACTGAA. Amino acids: CASSGITGTALTE. The whole CDR3 sequence reads CASSGITGTALTEAFF. Based on the CDR3 plus reference TRBV5-1 and TRBJ1-1, the full variable domain is KAGVTQTPRYLIKTRGQQVTLSCSPISGHRSVSWYQQTPGQGLQFLFEYFSETQRNKGNFPGRFSGRQFSNSRSEMNVSTLELGDSALYLCASSGITGTALTEAFFGQGTRLTVV.

This clone is termed medium-sized. With the read ending 3 residues before the CDR3 end, the germline J gene is used to fill in that end. The chain couples TRBV19 to TRBJ2-7, with 16 bases aligning to TRBD2. Germline CDR1 reads LNHDA; CDR2 reads SQIVND (reference sequence). The CDR3 is made up of 17 amino acids. The J segment lost 5 bases and the V segment lost 8 bases, leaving 12 bases of the junction unmatched. Partial CDR3 DNA: TGTGCCAGTTCCTCGGGACTAGCGGGAGGGAGAGGCAACGAG. The encoded protein is CASSSGLAGGRGNE. Given in full, the CDR3 is CASSSGLAGGRGNEQYF.

The table lists this clone with many counts. From the germline J gene comes the end of the CDR3, since the read stops 3 residues before it. J is TRBJ2-3 and V is TRBV20-1, with 7 bases lining up with TRBD1. Germline-derived CDR1 and CDR2 are DFQATT and SNEGSKA (reference sequence). V shed 5 bases and J 2 bases; nucleotides not matched to a gene: 4. The CDR3 runs 13 residues. The CDR3: CSAPGQYTDTQYF. The CDR3 bases that were read are TGCAGTGCTCCGGGACAGTACACAGATACG.

This clone was observed at least ten times. The read ends 3 residues before the CDR3 terminus; that terminus is restored from the germline J gene. This chain links TRBV20-1 with TRBJ1-3; possibly TRBD1 for D (6 bases). The V and J ends lost 4 bases and 0 bases respectively, with 16 bases between them. The germline CDR1 and CDR2 sequences are DFQATT and SNEGSKA (reference sequence). The CDR3 contains 16 residues. The CDR3 here is CSAIPGGGSSGNTIYF. The DNA read from the CDR3 is TGCAGTGCTATCCCCGGGGGGGGCAGCTCTGGAAACACC.

At least ten counts were recorded for this clone. The observed sequence ends 3 residues before the CDR3 terminus, with the missing tail filled in from the germline J gene. This rearrangement joins TRBV10-3 to TRBJ2-3; TRBD1 agrees at 7 bases. The CDR3 extends over 15 amino acids. Germline V gene sequence: CDR1 ENHRY, CDR2 SYGVKD. V was pared by 2 bases and J by 2 bases, with 4 bases of the junction left unmatched. The part of the CDR3 DNA that was read is TGTGCCATCAGTGAGGCGACAGGGATCACAGATACG. This translates into CAISEATGITDT. The CDR3 in full is CAISEATGITDTQYF.

This clone came up many times. Read sequence stops 3 residues before the CDR3 end, and the germline J gene provides the missing end. This chain uses TRBV7-9 with TRBJ1-4; D not certain. V lost 1 base, J lost 7 bases, and 7 bases lay in between. The CDR3 is 13 residues long. CDR1 is SEHNR and CDR2 is FQNEAQ in the germline V gene (reference sequence). CDR3 bases read: TGTGCCAGCAGCTTAGATCCAGTTGAAAAA. As protein: CASSLDPVEK. The CDR3 as a whole reads CASSLDPVEKLFF.

This clone was counted ten times or more. The missing CDR3 end, 3 residues past where the read stops, is filled in from the germline J gene. V usage is TRBV12-5 and J usage is TRBJ2-1; 11 nucleotides line up with TRBD2. With V trimmed by 6 bases and J by 2 bases, 9 bases remained unmatched. Germline assignment: CDR1 LGHNT and CDR2 FRNRAP. CDR3 length: 17 residues. The CDR3 loop reads CASGEYGTSGTYNEQFF. The sequenced part of the CDR3 DNA is TGTGCTAGTGGCGAGTACGGGACTAGCGGTACCTACAATGAG.

In its sample, this clone was seen many times. From the germline J gene comes the end of the CDR3, since the read stops 3 residues before it. The V gene is TRBV29-1, the J gene TRBJ1-2; 8 bases are shared with TRBD1. With 6 bases clipped from V and 3 bases from J, the junction kept 3 bases outside the gene matches. Per the germline V gene, CDR1 is SQVTM and CDR2 is ANQGSEA. The CDR3 spans 12 residues. The sequenced part of the CDR3 DNA is TGCAGCGTAATACAGGGGGACTATGGC. The encoded protein is CSVIQGDYG. The entire CDR3 protein is CSVIQGDYGYTF.

This clone came up many times. The read stops 3 residues short of the end of the CDR3; the missing end is completed from the germline J gene. J is TRBJ1-2 and V is TRBV18; TRBD1 is a possible D gene (5 bases). The germline gives CDR1 KGHSH, CDR2 LQKENI. Trimming took off 2 bases at V and 6 bases at J, with 13 bases between the two ends. The CDR3 loop spans 14 amino acids. CDR3 DNA (partial): TGTGCCAGCTCACCAGGTCAGGGAGGAAATGGC. It yields the protein CASSPGQGGNG. The CDR3 in its entirety is CASSPGQGGNGYTF.

This clone was seen ten or more times. The read finishes 3 residues shy of the CDR3 end, and the germline J gene is used to complete it. The V call is TRBV30, the J call TRBJ1-1; D uncertain. Germline V gene data show CDR1 as GTSNPN and CDR2 as SVGIG (reference sequence). The CDR3 sequence is 11 residues long. The CDR3 is CAWSVSVAAFF. The CDR3 bases that were read are TGTGCCTGGAGTGTAAGTGTGGCA.

Many counts were recorded for this clone. The CDR3 loop is CASSPGSGFSYNEQFF. Partial CDR3 DNA: TGCGCCAGCAGCCCCGGGTCAGGGTTTTCCTACAATGAG. The chain recombines TRBV4-1 with TRBJ2-1; D may be TRBD1 (5 bases). The read gets to within 3 residues of the CDR3 end, and the germline J gene fills in the rest. Germline V gene data show CDR1 as MGHRA and CDR2 as YSYEKL. V shed 4 bases and J shed 1 base, with 14 bases lying between them. The CDR3 consists of 16 residues.